These T cell receptor beta chains were read from a single sample in a study of T cell responses to AZD1222 COVID-19 vaccine. Assay used: immunoSEQ multiplex PCR; TCRdb lists only in-frame clones, some missing. Of about 110,000 clones listed, 81% are singletons. This specimen was peripheral blood, taken on day 0 of AZD1222 vaccination. The receptors were gathered from an adult in good health. Both conserved end residues are part of each CDR3. Each record gives: clone size, J gene, V gene, D gene, CDR3 DNA, CDR3 protein. A D gene is named only where the DNA matches it firmly. Where a row states a size, it is once, few, many or the class of an expanded clone; other rows omit it.

size: NA
J: TRBJ1-1
V: TRBV28
D: NA
DNA: TGTGCCAGCAGTCTACAGGGCTGGGACACTGAAGCTTTCTTT
CDR3: CASSLQGWDTEAFF

size: NA
J: TRBJ1-4
V: TRBV18
D: NA
DNA: TGTGCCAGCTCTTGGGACGTAGGGGAAAAACTGTTTTTT
CDR3: CASSWDVGEKLFF

size: NA
J: TRBJ1-1
V: TRBV7-9
D: NA
DNA: TGTGCCAGCAGCTTAGATAACAGGGTGAACACTGAAGCTTTCTTT
CDR3: CASSLDNRVNTEAFF

size: NA
J: TRBJ1-2
V: TRBV19
D: NA
DNA: TGTGCCAGTAGTCCGCGGGACAAGGGCTACACCTTC
CDR3: CASSPRDKGYTF

size: NA
J: TRBJ2-5
V: TRBV19
D: NA
DNA: TGTGCCAGTAGTATACTGGGGGGCAGGGAGACCCAGTACTTC
CDR3: CASSILGGRETQYF

size: NA
J: TRBJ2-3
V: TRBV2
D: NA
DNA: TGTGCCACTCACCGCACAGATACGCAGTATTTT
CDR3: CATHRTDTQYF

size: NA
J: TRBJ1-6
V: TRBV5-6
D: NA
DNA: TGTGCCAGCAGCTTGTCGGGACGGCCCAATTCACCCCTCCACTTT
CDR3: CASSLSGRPNSPLHF

size: NA
J: TRBJ2-1
V: TRBV6-5
D: TRBD2
DNA: TGTGCCAGCAGTTACTCGCGGGGGGGCGGCGATGAGCAGTTCTTC
CDR3: CASSYSRGGGDEQFF

size: few
J: TRBJ1-1
V: TRBV7-2
D: NA
DNA: TGTGCCAGCAGCTTAATGACCCTCCTTAACACTGAAGCTTTCTTT
CDR3: CASSLMTLLNTEAFF

size: NA
J: TRBJ1-5
V: TRBV5-8
D: NA
DNA: TGTGCCAGCAGCTCCCGTCAGCCCCAGCATTTT
CDR3: CASSSRQPQHF

size: NA
J: TRBJ2-3
V: TRBV3-1/TRBV3-2
D: TRBD2
DNA: TGTGCCAGCAGAGCCCCCGCCGGGACTAGCGGGACGTATACGCAGTATTTT
CDR3: CASRAPAGTSGTYTQYF

size: NA
J: TRBJ2-3
V: TRBV19
D: NA
DNA: TGTGCCAGTAGTATAGCAGATACGCAGTATTTT
CDR3: CASSIADTQYF

size: once
J: TRBJ1-2
V: TRBV30
D: TRBD1
DNA: TGTGCCTGGACACGACAGGGGTATGGCTACACCTTC
CDR3: CAWTRQGYGYTF

size: once
J: TRBJ1-1
V: TRBV5-1
D: NA
DNA: TGCGCCAGCAGCTTGGCCGGGGGGACTATGAACACTGAAGCTTTCTTT
CDR3: CASSLAGGTMNTEAFF

size: NA
J: TRBJ1-5
V: TRBV27
D: TRBD1
DNA: TGTGCCAGCAGTTACCAGGGGACAGGGACCCTGCCCCAGCATTTT
CDR3: CASSYQGTGTLPQHF

size: once
J: TRBJ1-1
V: TRBV6-5
D: NA
DNA: TGTGCCAGCAGGCGTAGACATGTGAACACTGAAGCTTTCTTT
CDR3: CASRRRHVNTEAFF

size: once
J: TRBJ2-4
V: TRBV19
D: TRBD1
DNA: TGTGCCAGTGTGGGCTCCGGGACAGGGGGCAAAAACATTCAGTACTTC
CDR3: CASVGSGTGGKNIQYF

size: NA
J: TRBJ1-1
V: TRBV9
D: NA
DNA: TGTGCCAGCAGCGTAGCTCAGGGGAAAAACACTGAAGCTTTCTTT
CDR3: CASSVAQGKNTEAFF

size: NA
J: TRBJ1-1
V: TRBV5-1
D: NA
DNA: TGCGCCAGCAGCTTGAACGGACTTGGGTTGAACACTGAAGCTTTCTTT
CDR3: CASSLNGLGLNTEAFF

size: NA
J: TRBJ2-7
V: TRBV5-1
D: TRBD2
DNA: TGCGCCAGCAGCACCGGTGGACTAGCGGGAGTGAGCGAGCAGTACTTC
CDR3: CASSTGGLAGVSEQYF

size: NA
J: TRBJ2-2
V: TRBV7-2
D: NA
DNA: TGTGCCAGCAGGACCGACGTTTTGGGGAGCGGGGAGCTGTTTTTT
CDR3: CASRTDVLGSGELFF

size: NA
J: TRBJ1-1
V: TRBV11-3
D: NA
DNA: TGTGCCAGCAGCTTATATTGGGACACTGAAGCTTTCTTT
CDR3: CASSLYWDTEAFF

size: NA
J: TRBJ1-2
V: TRBV2
D: NA
DNA: TGTGCCAGCAAGGGAGACCTTAACTATGGCTACACCTTC
CDR3: CASKGDLNYGYTF

size: NA
J: TRBJ2-3
V: TRBV5-1
D: NA
DNA: TGCGCCAGCAGCGCTCCTTCTAGCACAGATACGCAGTATTTT
CDR3: CASSAPSSTDTQYF

size: NA
J: TRBJ2-3
V: TRBV7-9
D: TRBD2
DNA: TGTGCCAGCAGCCTCGCTTTAGCGGGAGGTGGAGATACGCAGTATTTT
CDR3: CASSLALAGGGDTQYF

size: NA
J: TRBJ2-1
V: TRBV5-1
D: NA
DNA: TGCGCCAGCAGCTTGGTTGTCCACAATAACAGGGAGCAGTTCTTC
CDR3: CASSLVVHNNREQFF

size: NA
J: TRBJ1-1
V: TRBV19
D: NA
DNA: TGTGCCAGTAAAGACAATAAAATGAGTGCTGAAGCTTTCTTT
CDR3: CASKDNKMSAEAFF

size: NA
J: TRBJ2-7
V: TRBV3-1/TRBV3-2
D: TRBD1
DNA: TGTGCCAGCAGCCATTCCGGGACAGGGGGCAACGAGCAGTACTTC
CDR3: CASSHSGTGGNEQYF

size: NA
J: TRBJ1-5
V: TRBV13
D: NA
DNA: TGTGCCAGCAGCTCCGGGCGTACGGGCCCTAGCAATCAGCCCCAGCATTTT
CDR3: CASSSGRTGPSNQPQHF

size: NA
J: TRBJ1-5
V: TRBV9
D: TRBD1
DNA: TGTGCCAGCAGCGTACAGGGGGCGGCCAATCAGCCCCAGCATTTT
CDR3: CASSVQGAANQPQHF

size: NA
J: TRBJ2-3
V: TRBV10-3
D: TRBD2
DNA: TGTGCCATCAGTGAGTCAAGCGGGGGGGCAGGGGATACGCAGTATTTT
CDR3: CAISESSGGAGDTQYF

size: once
J: TRBJ2-1
V: TRBV11-3
D: NA
DNA: TGTGCCAGCAGCTCCGAGGGGGAGAGAGGGTCCAATGAGCAGTTCTTC
CDR3: CASSSEGERGSNEQFF

size: few
J: TRBJ1-3
V: TRBV11-2
D: NA
DNA: TGTGCCAGCAGCGCAGACAGGCAGAACACCATATATTTT
CDR3: CASSADRQNTIYF

size: NA
J: TRBJ2-7
V: TRBV5-4
D: TRBD2
DNA: TGTGCCAGCAGCTTGGGAGCGGGAACTAGTCACAACGAGCAGTACTTC
CDR3: CASSLGAGTSHNEQYF

size: NA
J: TRBJ1-6
V: TRBV19
D: TRBD1
DNA: TGTGCCAGTAGTGGACAGGGCAACAATTCACCCCTCCACTTT
CDR3: CASSGQGNNSPLHF

size: NA
J: TRBJ1-4
V: TRBV5-8
D: NA
DNA: TGTGCCAGCAGCTTGACGCCTCGAGGGGATGAAAAACTGTTTTTT
CDR3: CASSLTPRGDEKLFF

size: NA
J: TRBJ1-5
V: TRBV2
D: NA
DNA: TGTGCCAGCAGTGATAGGGCAGGCCCAAATCAGCCCCAGCATTTT
CDR3: CASSDRAGPNQPQHF

size: few
J: TRBJ1-1
V: TRBV25-1
D: NA
DNA: TGTGCCAGCGCGGGGAGGAGTCCGAACACTGAAGCTTTCTTT
CDR3: CASAGRSPNTEAFF

size: NA
J: TRBJ1-1
V: TRBV19
D: TRBD1
DNA: TGTGCCAGTAGTATACAAGGACAGGGGTTTCCAGCTTTCTTT
CDR3: CASSIQGQGFPAFF

size: NA
J: TRBJ1-2
V: TRBV28
D: TRBD1
DNA: TGTGCCAGCAGTTCCCAGGGGACGGGACAGAGGGGCTACACCTTC
CDR3: CASSSQGTGQRGYTF

size: NA
J: TRBJ2-1
V: TRBV4-3
D: TRBD1
DNA: TGCGCCAGCAGCACCCGACAGGGGTCCTACAATGAGCAGTTCTTC
CDR3: CASSTRQGSYNEQFF

size: NA
J: TRBJ2-3
V: TRBV30
D: TRBD1
DNA: TGTGCCTGGAGGGGACAGGTGGGGACGCAGTATTTT
CDR3: CAWRGQVGTQYF

size: NA
J: TRBJ2-7
V: TRBV6-2/TRBV6-3
D: TRBD2
DNA: TGTGCCAGCAGTTACCACCTAGCGGGGGGCTACGAGCAGTACTTC
CDR3: CASSYHLAGGYEQYF

size: NA
J: TRBJ2-2
V: TRBV18
D: NA
DNA: TGTGCCAGCTCCTACGGACGGGGGAACACCGGGGAGCTGTTTTTT
CDR3: CASSYGRGNTGELFF

size: NA
J: TRBJ2-2
V: TRBV9
D: NA
DNA: TGTGCCAGCAGCGTGCGCAGGGAAGCCGGGGAGCTGTTTTTT
CDR3: CASSVRREAGELFF

size: NA
J: TRBJ1-2
V: TRBV28
D: NA
DNA: TGTGCCAGCAGTTTATGGGGAGGGCGCTATGGCTACACCTTC
CDR3: CASSLWGGRYGYTF

size: NA
J: TRBJ2-1
V: TRBV9
D: NA
DNA: TGTGCCAGCAGCGGGGGAGTTGCCTACAATGAGCAGTTCTTC
CDR3: CASSGGVAYNEQFF

size: NA
J: TRBJ2-3
V: TRBV18
D: TRBD2
DNA: TGTGCCAGCTCACTAACCGAGCGGGAGAGTAGCACAGATACGCAGTATTTT
CDR3: CASSLTERESSTDTQYF

size: NA
J: TRBJ1-2
V: TRBV6-1
D: NA
DNA: TGTGCCAGCAGTGAAGCCCAGATCGGCATTGGCTACACCTTC
CDR3: CASSEAQIGIGYTF

size: NA
J: TRBJ2-5
V: TRBV10-3
D: TRBD1
DNA: TGTGCCATCAGTGGCCAGGGGGCCACAGAGACCCAGTACTTC
CDR3: CAISGQGATETQYF

size: NA
J: TRBJ2-2
V: TRBV28
D: TRBD2
DNA: TGTGCCAGCAGTTTACTAGCGGGAGCCCGGGAGCTGTTTTTT
CDR3: CASSLLAGARELFF

size: NA
J: TRBJ2-2
V: TRBV7-9
D: NA
DNA: TGTGCCAGCAGCCCTAACTCCCTGAACACCGGGGAGCTGTTTTTT
CDR3: CASSPNSLNTGELFF

size: NA
J: TRBJ1-1
V: TRBV7-2
D: NA
DNA: TGTGCCAGCAGCCCGGACGGAATGAACACTGAAGCTTTCTTT
CDR3: CASSPDGMNTEAFF

size: NA
J: TRBJ1-6
V: TRBV5-4
D: TRBD1
DNA: TGTGCCAGCAGCTCGGACAGGCGCTATAATTCACCCCTCCACTTT
CDR3: CASSSDRRYNSPLHF

size: NA
J: TRBJ1-2
V: TRBV28
D: NA
DNA: TGTGCCAGCAGTTTATACCGGGGTCGCTATGGCTACACCTTC
CDR3: CASSLYRGRYGYTF

size: NA
J: TRBJ1-1
V: TRBV6-5
D: NA
DNA: TGTGCCAGCAGTTTTCGGCGGCGTGGGGCGGGCACTGAAGCTTTCTTT
CDR3: CASSFRRRGAGTEAFF

size: NA
J: TRBJ1-1
V: TRBV6-2/TRBV6-3
D: NA
DNA: TGTGCCAGCAGTTACTCGGGGTCGGGCACTGAAGCTTTCTTT
CDR3: CASSYSGSGTEAFF

size: NA
J: TRBJ1-2
V: TRBV6-2/TRBV6-3
D: TRBD1
DNA: TGTGCCAGCAGTCCACCTAAAGGGACAGCAAATGGCTACACCTTC
CDR3: CASSPPKGTANGYTF